This T cell receptor (beta chain) is drawn from a study of blood T cell repertoires in COVID-19. Across the study: From the United States, Italy and Spain came samples of acute and convalescent COVID-19. PBMCs, B-cell-depleted T cells, or T cells provided the cDNA or gDNA that made up the material.

Clones were read by immunoSEQ multiplex PCR, and TCRdb kept only the in-frame ones, dropping some. The table records some 11,000 clones, 80% to 90% of them present only once. Germline V gives CDR1 LNHDA, CDR2 SQIVND (reference sequence). CDR3 size: 16 residues. V gave up 3 bases and J gave up 4 bases; unmatched junction bases: 8. This receptor was identified in a human donor in a cohort sampled during active COVID-19. Sequencing was done on a sample of peripheral blood. The chain couples TRBV19 to TRBJ2-2; 7 bases line up with TRBD1. DNA for the CDR3: TGTGCCAGTAGTATCGCTCCGGACAGGAGCACCGGGGAGCTGTTTTTT. Its translation: CASSIAPDRSTGELFF.